This record concerns one TCR beta chain sequence. These data originate in a study of cytomegalovirus exposure and HLA in healthy donors. Researchers ran the PCR with 60 Vbeta and 13 Jbeta primers. Only in-frame clones appear in the TCRdb table, and some are missing; sequencing was by immunoSEQ multiplex PCR. The sample holds about 160,000 clones, around 68% seen once. Germline-derived CDR1 and CDR2 are SGHDT and YYEEEE. This CDR3 region has 16 residues. V lost 4 bases to trimming and J lost 2 bases; unmatched junction nucleotides: 6. The clonotype originates from a woman aged 40 to 49 in good health and CMV-seropositive. The sequencing input was PBMCs. The gene calls are TRBV5-6 and TRBJ2-3; 11 nucleotides match TRBD2. CDR3 protein: CASSLRLAGPTDTQYF. The CDR3 region has the DNA TGTGCCAGCAGCCTTCGACTAGCGGGACCCACAGATACGCAGTATTTT.